This record covers a single TCR beta chain. What it binds is unknown. Template switching by 5'RACE with UMIs generated the TCR beta cDNA. Reprocessing the 5' RACE reads, TCRdb reports a single entry for every CDR3 protein and omits DNA. This table lists roughly 420,000 distinct CDR3 sequences. The data were taken from a study of T cells expressing NK-cell markers. Study overall: The study sequenced eight donors, seven HCMV-seropositive and one seronegative. The study, taken as a whole, reports: Dominance of the CD3+CD56-NKG2C+ fraction by these clonotypes also held in a few donors. About six donors showed dominant NKG2C+ clonotypes comprising roughly 1.0-7.0% of their CD8+ T cells.

This CDR3 has 14 amino acids. The germline V gene has CDR1 SEHNR and CDR2 FQNEAQ (reference sequence). Sequences were obtained from blood T cells: a sorted CD56 or NKG2C T cell subset, CD4+ or CD8+ T cells, or bulk PBMC T cells (not recorded which). The sequence was collected from a woman aged 18 to 75 in good health. The V call is TRBV7-9, the J call TRBJ2-1; checking the TCRdb D call of TRBD1 is not possible without DNA. CDR3 amino acids: CASSLTSQVLEQFF.